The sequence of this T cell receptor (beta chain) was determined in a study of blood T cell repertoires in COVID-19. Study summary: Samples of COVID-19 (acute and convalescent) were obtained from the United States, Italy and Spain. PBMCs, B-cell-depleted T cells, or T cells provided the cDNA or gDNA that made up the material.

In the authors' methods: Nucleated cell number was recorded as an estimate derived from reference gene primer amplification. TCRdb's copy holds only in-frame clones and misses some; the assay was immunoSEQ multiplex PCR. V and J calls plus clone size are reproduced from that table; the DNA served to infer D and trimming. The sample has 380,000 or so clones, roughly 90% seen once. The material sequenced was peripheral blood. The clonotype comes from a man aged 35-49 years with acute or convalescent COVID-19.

CDR3 protein: CASSHTGKKGRGNTIYF. CDR3 coding DNA: TGTGCCAGCAGCCATACCGGGAAAAAGGGCAGAGGAAACACCATATATTTT. This rearrangement joins TRBV7-8 to TRBJ1-3, with no clear D. CDR3 length: 17 residues. Trimming removed 5 bases from V and 4 bases from J, with 21 bases in between. Germline V CDR1 and CDR2: SGHVS, FQNEAQ.